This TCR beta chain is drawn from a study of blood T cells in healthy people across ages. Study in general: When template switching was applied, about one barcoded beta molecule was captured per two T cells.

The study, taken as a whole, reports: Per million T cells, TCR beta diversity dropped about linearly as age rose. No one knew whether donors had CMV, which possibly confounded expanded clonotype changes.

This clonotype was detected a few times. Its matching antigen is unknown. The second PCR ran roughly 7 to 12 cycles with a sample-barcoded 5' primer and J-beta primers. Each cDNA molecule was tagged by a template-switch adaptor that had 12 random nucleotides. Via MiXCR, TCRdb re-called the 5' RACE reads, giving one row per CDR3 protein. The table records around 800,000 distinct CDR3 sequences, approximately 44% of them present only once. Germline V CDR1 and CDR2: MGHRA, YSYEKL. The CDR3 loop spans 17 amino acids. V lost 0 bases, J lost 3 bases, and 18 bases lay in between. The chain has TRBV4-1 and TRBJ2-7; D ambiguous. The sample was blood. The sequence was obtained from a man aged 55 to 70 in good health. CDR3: CASSQEGFLRSRYEQYF. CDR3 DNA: TGCGCCAGCAGCCAAGAGGGGTTCTTAAGATCCCGCTACGAGCAGTACTTC.